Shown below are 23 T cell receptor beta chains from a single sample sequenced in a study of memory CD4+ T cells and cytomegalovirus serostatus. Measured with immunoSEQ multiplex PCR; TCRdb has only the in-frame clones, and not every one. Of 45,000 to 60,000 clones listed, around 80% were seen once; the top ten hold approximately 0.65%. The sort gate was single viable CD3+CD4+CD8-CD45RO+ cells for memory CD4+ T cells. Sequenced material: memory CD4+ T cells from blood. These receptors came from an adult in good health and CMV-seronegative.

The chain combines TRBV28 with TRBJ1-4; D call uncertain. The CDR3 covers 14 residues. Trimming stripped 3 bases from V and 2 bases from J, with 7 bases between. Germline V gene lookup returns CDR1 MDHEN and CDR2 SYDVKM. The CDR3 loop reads CASSLQVTNEKLFF. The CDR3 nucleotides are TGTGCCAGCAGTTTGCAAGTGACTAATGAAAAACTGTTTTTT.

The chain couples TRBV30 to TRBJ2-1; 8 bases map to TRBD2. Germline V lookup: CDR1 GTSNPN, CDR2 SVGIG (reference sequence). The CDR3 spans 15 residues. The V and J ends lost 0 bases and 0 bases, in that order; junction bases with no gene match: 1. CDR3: CAWSVGTSSYNEQFF. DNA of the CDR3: TGTGCCTGGAGTGTAGGGACTAGCTCCTACAATGAGCAGTTCTTC. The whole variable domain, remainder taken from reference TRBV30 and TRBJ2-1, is SQTIHQWPATLVQPVGSPLSLECTVEGTSNPNLYWYRQAAGRGLQLLFYSVGIGQISSEVPQNLSASRPQDRQFILSSKKLLLSDSGFYLCAWSVGTSSYNEQFFGPGTRLTVL.

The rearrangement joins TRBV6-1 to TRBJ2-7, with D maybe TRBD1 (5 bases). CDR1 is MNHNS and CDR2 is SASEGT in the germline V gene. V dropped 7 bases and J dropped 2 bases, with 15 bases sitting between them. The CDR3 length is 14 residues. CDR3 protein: CASTPLTVPYEQYF. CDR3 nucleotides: TGTGCCAGCACCCCACTGACAGTCCCCTACGAGCAGTACTTC.

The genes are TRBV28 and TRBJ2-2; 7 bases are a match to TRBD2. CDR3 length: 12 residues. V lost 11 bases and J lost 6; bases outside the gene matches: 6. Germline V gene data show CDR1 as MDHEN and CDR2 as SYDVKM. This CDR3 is CASPSGAGELFF. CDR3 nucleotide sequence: TGTGCCTCCCCTAGCGGCGCCGGGGAGCTGTTTTTT.

DNA of the CDR3: TGTGCCAGCAGTTTATACGCCCCCTTCCCCGGGGCAGGTCCCTACGAGCAGTACTTC. Translating gives CASSLYAPFPGAGPYEQYF. This sequence joins TRBV27 and TRBJ2-7; D may correspond to TRBD1 or TRBD2 (5 bases each). Germline loops: CDR1 MNHEY, CDR2 SMNVEV (reference sequence). The CDR3 spans 19 residues. With 1 base removed from V and 2 bases from J, the gap between germline ends came to 24 bases.

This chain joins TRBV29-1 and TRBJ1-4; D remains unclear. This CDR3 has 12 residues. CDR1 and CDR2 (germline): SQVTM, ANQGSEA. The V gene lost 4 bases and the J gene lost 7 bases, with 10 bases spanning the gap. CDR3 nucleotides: TGCAGCGTTGTGGGCGCTGGTGAAAAACTGTTTTTT. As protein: CSVVGAGEKLFF.

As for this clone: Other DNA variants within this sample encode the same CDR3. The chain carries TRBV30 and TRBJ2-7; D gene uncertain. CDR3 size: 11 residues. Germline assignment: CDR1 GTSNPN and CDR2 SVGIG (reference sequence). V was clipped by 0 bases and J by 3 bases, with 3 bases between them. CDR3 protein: CAWSVNYEQYF. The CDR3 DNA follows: TGTGCCTGGAGTGTAAACTACGAGCAGTACTTC.

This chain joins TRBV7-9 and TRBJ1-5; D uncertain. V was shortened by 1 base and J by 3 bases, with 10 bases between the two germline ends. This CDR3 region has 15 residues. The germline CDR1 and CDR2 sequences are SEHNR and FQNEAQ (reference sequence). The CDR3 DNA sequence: TGTGCCAGCAGCTTAGGGGGTCCAGTCAATCAGCCCCAGCATTTT. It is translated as CASSLGGPVNQPQHF.

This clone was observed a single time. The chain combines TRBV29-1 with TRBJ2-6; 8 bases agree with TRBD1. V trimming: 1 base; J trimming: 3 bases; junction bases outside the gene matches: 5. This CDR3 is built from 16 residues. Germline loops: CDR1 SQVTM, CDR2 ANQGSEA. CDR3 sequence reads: CSVEGRTGYGANVLTF. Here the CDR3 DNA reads TGCAGCGTTGAAGGGAGGACAGGGTATGGGGCCAACGTCCTGACTTTC.

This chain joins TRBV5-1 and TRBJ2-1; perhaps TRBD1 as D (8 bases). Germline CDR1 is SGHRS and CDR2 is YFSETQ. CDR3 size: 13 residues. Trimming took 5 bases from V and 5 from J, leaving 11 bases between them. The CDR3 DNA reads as TGCGCCAGCAGTACAGGGGGGGACAATGAGCAGTTCTTC. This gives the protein CASSTGGDNEQFF.

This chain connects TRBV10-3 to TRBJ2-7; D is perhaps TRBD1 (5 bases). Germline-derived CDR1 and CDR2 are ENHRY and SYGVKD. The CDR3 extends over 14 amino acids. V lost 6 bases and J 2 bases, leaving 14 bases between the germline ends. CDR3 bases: TGTGCCATCAGGGCAGGGCAACCCCCCTACGAGCAGTACTTC. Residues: CAIRAGQPPYEQYF.

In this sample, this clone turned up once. Written as DNA, the CDR3 is TGTGCCAGCAGCCAAATGGCCGGGCTAGCGGGAGAGACCCAGTACTTC. It yields the protein CASSQMAGLAGETQYF. The chain has TRBV4-2 and TRBJ2-5, with TRBD2 matching 8 bases. The CDR3 spans 16 residues. Germline CDR1 and CDR2: LGHNA and YNFKEQ. V lost 2 bases, J lost 4 bases, and 9 bases stayed unmatched.

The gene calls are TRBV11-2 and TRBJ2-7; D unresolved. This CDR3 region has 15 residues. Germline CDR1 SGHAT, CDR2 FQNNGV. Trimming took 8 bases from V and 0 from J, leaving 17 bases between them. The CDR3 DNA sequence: TGTGCCAGCCGCTCGAACGGAGCCCCCTCCTACGAGCAGTACTTC. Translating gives CASRSNGAPSYEQYF.

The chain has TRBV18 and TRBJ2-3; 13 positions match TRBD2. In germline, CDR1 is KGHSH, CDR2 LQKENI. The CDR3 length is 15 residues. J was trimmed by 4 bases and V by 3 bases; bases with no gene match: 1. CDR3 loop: CASSPTSGRSDTQYF. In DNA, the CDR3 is TGTGCCAGCTCACCGACTAGCGGGAGGTCAGATACGCAGTATTTT.

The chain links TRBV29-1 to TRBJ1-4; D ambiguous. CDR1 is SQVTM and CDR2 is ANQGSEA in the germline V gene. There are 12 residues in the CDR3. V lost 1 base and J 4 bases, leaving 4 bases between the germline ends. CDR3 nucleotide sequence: TGCAGCGTTGAAGGGGTTAATGAAAAACTGTTTTTT. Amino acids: CSVEGVNEKLFF.

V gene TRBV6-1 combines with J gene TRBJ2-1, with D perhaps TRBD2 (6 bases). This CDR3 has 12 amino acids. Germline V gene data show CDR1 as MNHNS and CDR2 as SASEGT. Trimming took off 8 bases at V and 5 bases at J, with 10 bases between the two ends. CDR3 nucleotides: TGTGCCAGCTCCGGACTAAACAATGAGCAGTTCTTC. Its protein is CASSGLNNEQFF.

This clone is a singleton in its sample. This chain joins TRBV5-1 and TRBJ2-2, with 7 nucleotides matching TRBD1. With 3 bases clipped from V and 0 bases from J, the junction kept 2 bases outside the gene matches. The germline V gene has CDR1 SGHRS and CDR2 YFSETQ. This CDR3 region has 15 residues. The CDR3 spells CASSSGGPNTGELFF. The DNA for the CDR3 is TGCGCCAGCAGCTCAGGGGGTCCGAACACCGGGGAGCTGTTTTTT.

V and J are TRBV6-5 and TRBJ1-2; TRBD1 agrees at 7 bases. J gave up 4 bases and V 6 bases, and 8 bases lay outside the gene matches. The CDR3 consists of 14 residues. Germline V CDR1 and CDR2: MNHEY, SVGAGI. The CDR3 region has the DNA TGTGCCAGCAGAACAGAGACAGGGAGCTATGGCTACACCTTC. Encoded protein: CASRTETGSYGYTF.

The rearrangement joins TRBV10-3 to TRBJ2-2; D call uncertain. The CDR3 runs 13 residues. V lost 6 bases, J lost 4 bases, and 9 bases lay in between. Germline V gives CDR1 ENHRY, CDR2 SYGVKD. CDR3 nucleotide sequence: TGTGCCATCAGCCCGGTATTCACCGGGGAGCTGTTTTTT. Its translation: CAISPVFTGELFF.

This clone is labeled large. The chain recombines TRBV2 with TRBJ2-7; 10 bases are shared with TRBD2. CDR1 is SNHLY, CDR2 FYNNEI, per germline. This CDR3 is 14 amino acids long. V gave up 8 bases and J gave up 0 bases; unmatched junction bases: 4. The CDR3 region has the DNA TGTGCCAGCCAGCGGGAGGGCAGCTCCTACGAGCAGTACTTC. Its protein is CASQREGSSYEQYF.

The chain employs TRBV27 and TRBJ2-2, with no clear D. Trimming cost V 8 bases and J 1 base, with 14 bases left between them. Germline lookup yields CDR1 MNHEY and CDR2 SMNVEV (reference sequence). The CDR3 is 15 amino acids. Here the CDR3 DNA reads TGTGCCAGCCATTCACGGGCTCTGAACACCGGGGAGCTGTTTTTT. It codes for CASHSRALNTGELFF.

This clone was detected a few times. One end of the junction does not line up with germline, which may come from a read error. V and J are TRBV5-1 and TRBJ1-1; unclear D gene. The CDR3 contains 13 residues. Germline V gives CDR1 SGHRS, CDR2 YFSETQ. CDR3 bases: TGCGCCAGCACCTTGCAGGATGGCCAAGAAGCTTTCTTT. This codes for CASTLQDGQEAFF.

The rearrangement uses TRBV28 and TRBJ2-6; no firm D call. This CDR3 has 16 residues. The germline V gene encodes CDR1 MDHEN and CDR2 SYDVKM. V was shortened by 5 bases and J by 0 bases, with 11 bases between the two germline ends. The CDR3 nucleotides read TGTGCCAGCAGTCGAACCAGGAGCTCTGGGGCCAACGTCCTGACTTTC. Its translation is CASSRTRSSGANVLTF.